This TCR beta chain derives from a study of T-cell memory formation after mild COVID-19. Employing constant-segment primers, 5'RACE generated TCR alpha and TCR beta cDNA libraries bearing sample barcodes and UMIs. One entry per CDR3 protein results from TCRdb running MiXCR on the 5' RACE reads. The table records 200,000 to 250,000 distinct CDR3 sequences, roughly a tenth of them present only once. Study outcomes and limitations: A second wave expanding day 15 to 37 was CD4+-biased; contracting clones were balanced.

Many counts were recorded for this clonotype. Its target is not known. Germline lookup yields CDR1 SGHTA and CDR2 FQGNSA. V was cut by 6 bases and J by 0 bases, with 12 bases left in between. CDR3 length equals 15 residues. This chain uses TRBV7-2 with TRBJ1-5; D gene ambiguous. The TCR was taken from a man younger than 30 who had mild COVID-19 (a few samples of this study predate the infection). Cell type and time point are not known. What was sequenced was PBMCs or a T cell subset sorted from them (not recorded which). CDR3 sequence reads: CASSPRGYSNQPQHF. As DNA, the CDR3 is TGTGCCAGCAGTCCCCGGGGATATAGCAATCAGCCCCAGCATTTT.